The clone carrying this TCR beta chain turned up a few times. Its antigen is still unknown. The sample originates from a study of sequential checkpoint blockade in melanoma. Study background: Both treatment sequences were followed by maintenance nivolumab. After nivolumab or ipilimumab alone, about 22 patients had week-13 rebiopsies. Study outcomes and limitations: Mutational load did not correlate with tumor T-cell fraction or clonality.

The germline gives CDR1 SGHNT, CDR2 YENEEA. The CDR3 is made up of 15 amino acids. V dropped 5 bases and J dropped 4; count of bases not matched to a gene: 3. The treatment was: randomized to nivolumab then ipilimumab (arm A) or the reverse (arm B). No patient had prior DNA-damaging chemotherapy. The table came from immunoSEQ multiplex PCR; TCRdb's copy has only in-frame clones and leaves some out. The table has a few thousand clones, under 40% seen once; the top ten hold 5.5% to 8%. The chain carries TRBV11-3 and TRBJ2-3, with 13 bases lining up with TRBD2. The origin of this receptor is a human donor with melanoma. The sequencing here drew on tumor tissue (inferred from file names), taken from a patient given nivolumab and ipilimumab in sequence. This CDR3 is CASSPTSGRADTQYF. The CDR3 DNA sequence: TGTGCCAGCAGCCCTACTAGCGGGAGGGCAGATACGCAGTATTTT.